These 14 T cell receptor beta chains originate from one sample sequenced in a study of HIV-infected patients and healthy controls (dated by TCRdb to the mid-2010s). Libraries were constructed by 5' RACE. TCRdb names Illumina MiSeq as the instrument used. Roughly 490 ng RNA was reverse transcribed with SuperScript III using primers against the alpha and beta constant regions. Separate libraries for the alpha and beta chains were generated through chain-specific third strand synthesis that incorporated multiplexing indices. The public reads were reprocessed in TCRdb via fastp at Q25 and MiXCR, keeping in-frame beta chains. Duplicate CDR3 protein sequences are folded into a single record with the most common DNA and genes. The sample table lists more than 3,500 distinct CDR3 sequences, about 27% of them with a count of one. Approximately 22% of the sample lies in the top ten. Follow-up blood from HIV-infected patients was collected roughly three months, about 14 weeks, after antiretroviral therapy began. Whole blood was used without fractionating the cells, so the repertoire represented all peripheral T cells without sorting.

Sample: blood, taken during antiretroviral therapy. The receptors stem from an adult with HIV infection.

Turning to this clonotype: It may be a read error: a sequence one base away is much more abundant. V and J are TRBV5-6 and TRBJ2-7, with D maybe TRBD2 (5 bases). Trimming took 4 bases from V and 0 from J, leaving 17 bases between them. Germline-derived CDR1 and CDR2 are SGHDT and YYEEEE. This CDR3 has 16 residues. The DNA of the CDR3 is TGTGCCAGCAGCATCAACGTACAGCGGACCTCCTACGAGCAGTACTTC. This gives the protein CASSINVQRTSYEQYF.

This clonotype was picked up a small number of times. Possible read error: a much larger clone is one base away. This chain uses TRBV27 with TRBJ2-1; 7 bases map to TRBD2. Per the germline V gene, CDR1 is MNHEY and CDR2 is SMNVEV (reference sequence). The length of the CDR3 is 14 residues. For the CDR3, the DNA is TGTGCCAGAAGTTTGGGGGGGAGCTACAATGAGCAGTTCTTC. Translation gives CARSLGGSYNEQFF.

By share of the sample, this clonotype is large (0.1 to 1%). The chain is built from TRBV12-3 or TRBV12-4 and TRBJ2-3; TRBD2 is a possible D gene (5 bases). The CDR3 totals 15 residues. With 2 bases removed from V and 0 bases from J, the gap between germline ends came to 9 bases. This chain's CDR3 is CASSLTRASTDTQYF. The CDR3 DNA sequence: TGTGCCAGCAGTTTAACGCGGGCTAGCACAGATACGCAGTATTTT.

This clonotype is categorized as medium-sized. This rearrangement joins TRBV20-1 to TRBJ2-5; 11 nucleotides line up with TRBD2. CDR1 and CDR2 (germline): DFQATT, SNEGSKA (reference sequence). CDR3 length: 14 amino acids. V trimming: 6 bases; J trimming: 2 bases; junction bases outside the gene matches: 5. CDR3 nucleotides: TGCAGTGCAACGGGACTAGCGGAGCAAGAGACCCAGTACTTC. It translates to CSATGLAEQETQYF.

This clonotype is judged medium-sized. The rearrangement uses TRBV27 and TRBJ1-1, with D tentatively TRBD1 (6 bases). CDR3 size: 14 residues. V shed 3 bases and J shed 4 bases, with 12 bases lying between them. CDR1 and CDR2 from the germline V gene are MNHEY and SMNVEV (reference sequence). This CDR3 is CASSFGGPGTEAFF. CDR3 sequence (DNA): TGTGCCAGCAGTTTCGGGGGCCCGGGCACTGAAGCTTTCTTT.

The gene calls are TRBV5-1 and TRBJ1-1; D is possibly TRBD1 (5 bases). This CDR3 is built from 14 residues. Germline V gene data show CDR1 as SGHRS and CDR2 as YFSETQ. Trimming removed 3 bases from V and 1 base from J, with 10 bases in between. CDR3 coding DNA: TGCGCCAGCAGCTCCATAACAGGGAACACTGAAGCTTTCTTT. Translating it yields CASSSITGNTEAFF.

Worth noting for this clonotype: Its ends do not fully match the called genes, so a read error is possible. The gene calls are TRBV12-3 or TRBV12-4 and TRBJ1-1, with D unclear. This CDR3 is 13 amino acids long. This chain's CDR3 is CASSLVGNTEALF. CDR3 DNA sequence: TGTGCCAGCAGTTTAGTGGGGAACACTGAAGCTCTCTTT.

V and J are TRBV5-1 and TRBJ1-1; unclear D gene. The length of the CDR3 is 15 residues. Between the trimmed V and J ends, which lost 0 bases and 4 bases, there was a span of 13 bases. CDR1 is SGHRS, CDR2 YFSETQ, per germline. The CDR3 coding sequence is TGCGCCAGCAGCTTGGCCCGAAAAGGTGGCACTGAAGCTTTCTTT. This codes for CASSLARKGGTEAFF. The variable domain in full, completed from reference TRBV5-1 and TRBJ1-1, reads KAGVTQTPRYLIKTRGQQVTLSCSPISGHRSVSWYQQTPGQGLQFLFEYFSETQRNKGNFPGRFSGRQFSNSRSEMNVSTLELGDSALYLCASSLARKGGTEAFFGQGTRLTVV.

This clonotype was recorded once. The junction departs from germline at one end; a sequencing error may be responsible. As DNA, the CDR3 is TGCAGCGTTAGGCAGAGGTACACCTGGGAGCTGTTTTTT. Protein product: CSVRQRYTWELFF. The chain combines TRBV29-1 with TRBJ2-2, with D unresolved. Germline CDR1 reads SQVTM; CDR2 reads ANQGSEA. This CDR3 contains 13 residues.

This clonotype was recorded a few times. V and J are TRBV7-2 and TRBJ1-2; D gene uncertain. The germline V gene has CDR1 SGHTA and CDR2 FQGNSA. This CDR3 is 15 amino acids long. The V and J ends lost 1 base and 3 bases respectively, with 12 bases between them. This chain's CDR3 is CASSLGGNRDYGYTF. The CDR3, as DNA: TGTGCCAGCAGCTTAGGAGGGAACCGAGACTATGGCTACACCTTC.

In its sample, this clonotype ranks as medium-sized. V is TRBV12-3 or TRBV12-4 and J is TRBJ2-5, with 7 nucleotides matching TRBD2. The junction had 9 bases not matched to a gene; V was cut back by 2 bases and J by 9 bases. CDR3 length: 14 residues. CDR3 sequence reads: CASSLSAGHVAQYF. The CDR3 DNA sequence: TGTGCCAGCAGTTTATCAGCGGGGCATGTGGCCCAGTACTTC.

This chain links TRBV3-1 with TRBJ2-1, with D tentatively TRBD1 or TRBD2 (6 bases each). Trimming shortened V by 1 base and J by 3 bases, and 10 bases separated the two germline ends. The CDR3 length is 15 residues. Germline-derived CDR1 and CDR2 are LGHDT and YNNKEL (reference sequence). CDR3 in DNA: TGTGCCAGCAGCCAAGCCGAGGGGGGCTACAATGAGCAGTTCTTC. Translated: CASSQAEGGYNEQFF.

The chain is built from TRBV5-1 and TRBJ1-5; 8 bases map to TRBD1. V was pared by 4 bases and J by 5 bases, with 20 bases of the junction left unmatched. The CDR3 has 19 residues. Germline V gene data show CDR1 as SGHRS and CDR2 as YFSETQ. The DNA of the CDR3 is TGCGCCAGCAGCGAGGCTTGGATGGTCAGGGGGCGCCCGCATCAGCCCCAGCATTTT. Protein product: CASSEAWMVRGRPHQPQHF.

This clonotype ranks as medium-sized. The rearrangement links TRBV19 to TRBJ2-6, with 11 bases lining up with TRBD2. V lost 5 bases, J lost 0 bases, and 9 bases stayed unmatched. The CDR3 has 19 residues. Germline V gene sequence: CDR1 LNHDA, CDR2 SQIVND (reference sequence). The CDR3: CASSPQGLAAHSGANVLTF. CDR3 coding DNA: TGTGCCAGTAGTCCCCAGGGACTAGCGGCCCACTCTGGGGCCAACGTCCTGACTTTC.